A single sample is the source of the 27 T cell receptor beta chains below, sequenced in a study of graft-versus-host responses after intestinal transplantation. The protocol was immunoSEQ multiplex PCR, while the TCRdb copy is restricted to in-frame clones and leaves out a portion. This sample has around 19,000 clones, with over 35% found just once. The input for sequencing was alloreactive CD4+ T cells from a mixed lymphocyte reaction culture, taken before intestinal transplant. Regarding subset: CFSE-low proliferating T cells sorted from approximately 6-day pre-transplant mixed lymphocyte reaction (GvH or HvG direction). These receptors were obtained from a human patient who received an intestinal transplant.

J is TRBJ2-1 and V is TRBV2; TRBD2 aligns across 14 bases. The CDR3 is 19 amino acids. Trimming cost V 8 bases and J 0 bases; bases outside gene matches: 12. CDR1 is SNHLY and CDR2 is FYNNEI in the germline V gene. CDR3 nucleotides: TGTGCCAGCGCCCTCCGGACTAGCGGGGGGCGGAGCTCCTACAATGAGCAGTTCTTC. Its protein is CASALRTSGGRSSYNEQFF.

This clone was detected once. The chain employs TRBV7-2 and TRBJ1-5, with a weak D call TRBD1 (6 bases). The V gene lost 5 bases and the J gene lost 4 bases, with 15 bases spanning the gap. Germline V CDR1 and CDR2: SGHTA, FQGNSA. The CDR3 runs to 15 residues. CDR3 DNA: TGTGCCAGCAGCATGTCAGGGGCTCGAAATCAGCCCCAGCATTTT. This translates into CASSMSGARNQPQHF.

The chain is built from TRBV11-3 and TRBJ2-3; the D gene is possibly TRBD2 (6 bases). Trimming removed 1 base from V and 4 bases from J, with 9 bases in between. The CDR3 covers 14 residues. In germline, CDR1 is SGHNT, CDR2 YENEEA. The CDR3 DNA reads TGTGCCAGCAGCTTAGGGGGGGTGGCAGATACGCAGTATTTT. Protein product: CASSLGGVADTQYF.

This chain joins TRBV27 and TRBJ2-7, with 8 bases lining up with TRBD1. The CDR3 runs to 13 residues. Germline V CDR1 and CDR2: MNHEY, SMNVEV (reference sequence). V shed 5 bases, J shed 9 bases, and the junction held 9 bases outside the gene matches. The CDR3 sequence: CASSANRGLWQYF. CDR3 bases: TGTGCCAGCAGTGCCAACAGGGGGTTATGGCAGTACTTC.

V usage is TRBV6-5 and J usage is TRBJ1-5; the D is unclear. V lost 8 bases and J 7 bases, leaving 6 bases between the germline ends. Germline assignment: CDR1 MNHEY and CDR2 SVGAGI. This CDR3 contains 10 residues. CDR3 sequence reads: CASGVQPQHF. CDR3 in DNA: TGTGCCAGCGGGGTCCAGCCCCAGCATTTT.

This clone was counted between two and nine times. CDR3 nucleotides: TGTGCCAGCTCACCTGGCACGGGCAAAAACATTCAGTACTTC. Translated: CASSPGTGKNIQYF. This sequence joins TRBV18 and TRBJ2-4; D gene ambiguous. CDR3 length equals 14 residues. Germline CDR1 reads KGHSH; CDR2 reads LQKENI. V shed 3 bases and J shed 3 bases, with 9 bases lying between them.

The chain has TRBV19 and TRBJ1-5; perhaps TRBD1 as D (5 bases). CDR1 and CDR2 from the germline V gene are LNHDA and SQIVND (reference sequence). CDR3 length equals 15 residues. Deletions cut 5 bases from V and 1 base from J, with 12 bases between. CDR3 region: CASSPTGGSNQPQHF. The CDR3 DNA reads TGTGCCAGTAGTCCCACCGGGGGGAGCAATCAGCCCCAGCATTTT.

The chain couples TRBV6-5 to TRBJ2-1, with D perhaps given as TRBD1 or TRBD2 (5 bases each). The V gene's germline CDR1 is MNHEY and CDR2 SVGAGI. The CDR3 is 15 residues long. V lost 1 base to trimming and J lost 3 bases, with 10 bases between them. CDR3 sequence reads: CASSYLGESYNEQFF. The DNA of the CDR3 is TGTGCCAGCAGTTACTTGGGGGAAAGCTACAATGAGCAGTTCTTC.

This chain uses TRBV6-1 with TRBJ1-2, with D perhaps matching TRBD1 (5 bases). From germline, CDR1 is MNHNS and CDR2 SASEGT. The CDR3 is 15 residues long. Trimming removed 1 base from V and 2 bases from J, with 11 bases in between. The CDR3 sequence: CASSEGLQDNYGYTF. In DNA form, the CDR3 reads TGTGCCAGCAGTGAAGGTCTACAGGACAACTATGGCTACACCTTC.

This clone was counted only a few times. This chain links TRBV10-3 with TRBJ2-7; TRBD2 matches at 7 bases. Germline values: CDR1 ENHRY, CDR2 SYGVKD. V was clipped by 8 bases and J by 3 bases; unmatched bases: 10. The CDR3 consists of 14 residues. The CDR3 is CAIGAGTSNYEQYF. CDR3 in DNA: TGTGCCATCGGAGCGGGAACATCAAACTACGAGCAGTACTTC.

This clone was observed once. The V call is TRBV29-1, the J call TRBJ2-3; tentatively, D is TRBD1 (6 bases). Trimming left V 1 base short and J 1 base short, with 9 bases between. Per the germline V gene, CDR1 is SQVTM and CDR2 is ANQGSEA. The CDR3 runs 14 residues. The CDR3 sequence is CSVEGGPRTDTQYF. The CDR3 nucleotides read TGCAGCGTTGAAGGGGGGCCCCGCACAGATACGCAGTATTTT.

This clone appeared a few times. This chain connects TRBV6-5 to TRBJ1-1; D gene ambiguous. The germline CDR1 and CDR2 sequences are MNHEY and SVGAGI. The CDR3 spans 13 residues. Trimming took off 6 bases at V and 1 base at J, with 9 bases between the two ends. CDR3 loop: CASRPLPNTEAFF. The DNA of the CDR3 is TGTGCCAGCAGGCCCCTTCCGAACACTGAAGCTTTCTTT.

V gene TRBV25-1 combines with J gene TRBJ1-1; 10 bases agree with TRBD1. V lost 7 bases to trimming and J lost 1 base; unmatched junction nucleotides: 3. The V gene's germline CDR1 is MGHDK and CDR2 SYGVNS. This CDR3 is 14 amino acids long. The DNA of the CDR3 is TGTGCCAGCATAAGGACAGGGGGGAACACTGAAGCTTTCTTT. Translated: CASIRTGGNTEAFF.

The chain employs TRBV6-5 and TRBJ1-1; D gene ambiguous. Germline CDR1 reads MNHEY; CDR2 reads SVGAGI. The CDR3 extends over 14 amino acids. Deletions cut 6 bases from V and 11 bases from J, with 22 bases between. CDR3 in amino acids: CASRVTQEATRAFF. As DNA, the CDR3 is TGTGCCAGCAGAGTAACTCAGGAGGCGACTAGGGCTTTCTTT.

This clone came up a few times. The chain combines TRBV11-3 with TRBJ2-1; TRBD2 might be the D (5 bases). Deletions cut 8 bases from V and 9 bases from J, with 14 bases between. The CDR3 length is 12 residues. Germline V gives CDR1 SGHNT, CDR2 YENEEA. CDR3 residues: CASRTLLGEQFF. For the CDR3, the DNA is TGTGCCAGCCGGACTCTCCTCGGTGAGCAGTTCTTC.

CDR3 sequence reads: CASRGTGGNTIYF. The DNA of the CDR3 is TGTGCCAGCAGAGGGACAGGTGGAAACACCATATATTTT. This chain joins TRBV6-6 and TRBJ1-3; 8 bases align to TRBD1. CDR3 length: 13 amino acids. The V and J ends lost 6 bases and 3 bases, in that order; junction bases with no gene match: 1. The germline gives CDR1 MNHNY, CDR2 SVGAGI (reference sequence).

The gene calls are TRBV7-8 and TRBJ1-6; D not certain. The CDR3 is 16 residues long. The germline gives CDR1 SGHVS, CDR2 FQNEAQ. V lost 3 bases and J lost 0, with 9 bases in between. The CDR3 region is CASSFAYSSYNSPLHF. CDR3 nucleotide sequence: TGTGCCAGCAGCTTCGCGTATAGCTCCTATAATTCACCCCTCCACTTT.

V is TRBV7-8 and J is TRBJ1-2; 7 positions match TRBD1. The CDR3 runs 12 residues. V shed 5 bases, J shed 9 bases, and the junction held 6 bases outside the gene matches. Germline CDR1 and CDR2: SGHVS and FQNEAQ. The CDR3 loop reads CASSPTGRRYTF. As DNA, the CDR3 is TGTGCCAGCAGCCCGACAGGGCGTCGCTACACCTTC.

V and J are TRBV2 and TRBJ1-2; 11 nucleotides agree with TRBD1. Losses at the gene ends were 6 bases for V and 6 bases for J; bases not matched to a gene: 3. This CDR3 has 13 residues. Per germline, CDR1 SNHLY and CDR2 FYNNEI. In DNA form, the CDR3 reads TGTGCCAGCAGCGCGGACAGGGGGCATGGCTACACCTTC. As protein: CASSADRGHGYTF.

The chain has TRBV10-3 and TRBJ1-5; 9 nucleotides align to TRBD1. V dropped 4 bases and J dropped 6; count of bases not matched to a gene: 7. The CDR3 extends over 15 amino acids. Germline loops: CDR1 ENHRY, CDR2 SYGVKD. The CDR3 coding sequence is TGTGCCATCAGTGGGGACAGGGCGACGGGTCAGCCCCAGCATTTT. Protein: CAISGDRATGQPQHF.

This chain links TRBV7-3 with TRBJ2-5, with D tentatively TRBD2 (5 bases). Germline lookup yields CDR1 SGHTA and CDR2 FQGTGA. Trimming shortened V by 5 bases and J by 9 bases, and 16 bases separated the two germline ends. The CDR3 totals 13 residues. The CDR3 here is CASSRGSSEAQYF. In DNA, the CDR3 is TGTGCCAGCAGCCGCGGCTCCTCGGAGGCCCAGTACTTC.

In its sample, this clone was seen a few times. The junction does not match germline at one end; this may be a read error. This sequence joins TRBV10-2 and TRBJ2-7; 7 positions match TRBD1. CDR3 length: 13 residues. Germline-derived CDR1 and CDR2 are WSHSY and SAAADI. CDR3 coding DNA: TGCGCCAGCAGAAACTACGGGGACAGTCGGCTTCACTTC. Encoded protein: CASRNYGDSRLHF.

The chain employs TRBV2 and TRBJ2-7; 7 bases line up with TRBD1. Germline loops: CDR1 SNHLY, CDR2 FYNNEI. The CDR3 has 15 residues. V shed 4 bases, J shed 1 base, and the junction held 7 bases outside the gene matches. CDR3 nucleotide sequence: TGTGCCAGCAGTGGGACAGGATCGAAGTCCTACGAGCAGTACTTC. It translates to CASSGTGSKSYEQYF.

The chain uses TRBV7-3 and TRBJ2-3; no reliable D call. V lost 1 base, J lost 9 bases, and 14 bases lay in between. Germline CDR1 is SGHTA and CDR2 is FQGTGA. The CDR3 has 14 amino acids. CDR3 loop: CASSLIDGVDTQYF. CDR3 sequence (DNA): TGTGCCAGCAGCTTAATCGACGGAGTAGACACGCAGTATTTT. The full variable domain, its missing parts supplied by reference TRBV7-3 and TRBJ2-3, is GAGVSQTPSNKVTEKGKYVELRCDPISGHTALYWYRQSLGQGPEFLIYFQGTGAADDSGLPNDRFFAVRPEGSVSTLKIQRTERGDSAVYLCASSLIDGVDTQYFGPGTRLTVL.

The rearrangement uses TRBV6-6 and TRBJ1-4; TRBD1 is a possible D gene (6 bases). V lost 0 bases, J lost 8 bases, and 16 bases lay in between. CDR3 length: 16 residues. The germline V gene encodes CDR1 MNHNY and CDR2 SVGAGI (reference sequence). CDR3 amino acids: CASSYSSRGLGEKLFF. CDR3 sequence (DNA): TGTGCCAGCAGTTACTCCTCCAGGGGCCTAGGGGAAAAACTGTTTTTT.

This clone was detected a few times. The J gene is TRBJ1-2, the V gene TRBV5-1, with 7 bases lining up with TRBD1. The ends lost 0 bases at V and 8 bases at J; junction bases unmatched: 4. Germline CDR1 SGHRS, CDR2 YFSETQ. CDR3 size: 13 residues. This CDR3 is CASSLGQGGGYTF. The CDR3 bases are TGCGCCAGCAGCTTGGGACAGGGAGGGGGCTACACCTTC.

V usage is TRBV30 and J usage is TRBJ2-1; D call uncertain. Trimming stripped 4 bases from V and 5 bases from J, with 9 bases between. The germline V gene encodes CDR1 GTSNPN and CDR2 SVGIG (reference sequence). The CDR3 length is 12 residues. CDR3: CAWTGLHNEQFF. The DNA for the CDR3 is TGTGCCTGGACTGGCTTACACAATGAGCAGTTCTTC.